A selection of T cell receptor beta chains follows, all from one sample in a study of regulatory T cells in long-lasting Graves disease. TCRdb recomputed calls from the multiplex PCR reads with MiXCR, one row per CDR3 protein. The sample holds a few hundred thousand distinct CDR3 sequences, about 16% seen once. The data were also submitted as part of a second study, on T cells in Graves' hyperthyroidism and ophthalmopathy.

Sample: peripheral blood mononuclear cells (PBMCs), taken at new diagnosis, from a patient treated with antithyroid drugs. The receptors come from a woman aged 18-35 years with Graves disease. The CDR3 runs from the conserved cysteine through the conserved F or W. Each record gives: CDR3 protein, CDR3 DNA, CDR3 length, clone size, D gene, J gene, V gene. D genes are given only for firm matches. Only some rows state a clone size, as once, few, many or a class for expanded clones.

cdr3_aa: CASSYSRAGELFF
cdr3_nt: TGTGCCAGCAGTTACTCGAGGGCCGGGGAGCTGTTTTTT
cdr3_length: 13
clone_size: many
d_call: NA
j_call: TRBJ2-2
v_call: TRBV6-5

cdr3_aa: CASSRITGSYNEQFF
cdr3_nt: TGTGCCAGCAGTCGCATCACAGGATCCTACAATGAGCAGTTCTTC
cdr3_length: 15
clone_size: many
d_call: NA
j_call: TRBJ2-1
v_call: TRBV11-2

cdr3_aa: CASSDLVTGDRIGAAKNIQYF
cdr3_nt: TGTGCCAGCAGTGATCTGGTGACAGGGGATCGGATTGGTGCGGCCAAAAACATTCAGTACTTC
cdr3_length: 21
clone_size: NA
d_call: TRBD1
j_call: TRBJ2-4
v_call: TRBV6-1

cdr3_aa: CASTQGWGGTDTQYF
cdr3_nt: TGTGCCAGCACCCAGGGCTGGGGAGGCACAGATACGCAGTATTTT
cdr3_length: 15
clone_size: NA
d_call: NA
j_call: TRBJ2-3
v_call: TRBV6-1

cdr3_aa: CASSIWTSASSYNEQFF
cdr3_nt: TGTGCCAGTAGTATATGGACTAGCGCAAGCTCCTACAATGAGCAGTTCTTC
cdr3_length: 17
clone_size: many
d_call: TRBD2
j_call: TRBJ2-1
v_call: TRBV19

cdr3_aa: CASCQPYQPQHF
cdr3_nt: TGTGCCAGCTGCCAGCCGTATCAGCCCCAGCATTTT
cdr3_length: 12
clone_size: NA
d_call: NA
j_call: TRBJ1-5
v_call: TRBV6-2/TRBV6-3

cdr3_aa: CASTPDRGTEAFF
cdr3_nt: TGCGCCAGCACACCGGACAGGGGCACTGAAGCTTTCTTT
cdr3_length: 13
clone_size: many
d_call: TRBD1
j_call: TRBJ1-1
v_call: TRBV5-1

cdr3_aa: CSARETGLILDTQYF
cdr3_nt: TGCAGTGCTAGAGAAACGGGCCTTATTTTAGATACGCAGTATTTT
cdr3_length: 15
clone_size: many
d_call: NA
j_call: TRBJ2-3
v_call: TRBV20-1

cdr3_aa: CASRDQGNTGELFF
cdr3_nt: TGTGCCAGCAGGGATCAGGGGAACACCGGGGAGCTGTTTTTT
cdr3_length: 14
clone_size: many
d_call: NA
j_call: TRBJ2-2
v_call: TRBV27

cdr3_aa: CASSPRGTRSYNEQFF
cdr3_nt: TGTGCCAGCAGTCCACGGGGGACCCGCTCCTACAATGAGCAGTTCTTC
cdr3_length: 16
clone_size: few
d_call: NA
j_call: TRBJ2-1
v_call: TRBV7-9

cdr3_aa: CASSLRMGAISGELFF
cdr3_nt: TGTGCCAGCTCACTTCGGATGGGGGCGATATCCGGGGAGCTGTTTTTT
cdr3_length: 16
clone_size: many
d_call: NA
j_call: TRBJ2-2
v_call: TRBV18

cdr3_aa: CASSVTGRLYEQYF
cdr3_nt: TGCGCCAGCAGTGTTACGGGACGGCTCTACGAGCAGTACTTC
cdr3_length: 14
clone_size: many
d_call: NA
j_call: TRBJ2-7
v_call: TRBV10-1

cdr3_aa: CASSAVTTDTQYF
cdr3_nt: TGTGCCAGCAGCGCCGTGACCACAGATACGCAGTATTTT
cdr3_length: 13
clone_size: many
d_call: NA
j_call: TRBJ2-3
v_call: TRBV11-2

cdr3_aa: CASSQDGGGAFF
cdr3_nt: TGTGCCAGCAGCCAAGATGGGGGGGGGGCTTTCTTT
cdr3_length: 12
clone_size: NA
d_call: NA
j_call: TRBJ1-1
v_call: TRBV3-1

cdr3_aa: CASSPTGGVEQFF
cdr3_nt: TGTGCCAGCAGCCCCACCGGGGGTGTTGAGCAGTTCTTC
cdr3_length: 13
clone_size: NA
d_call: NA
j_call: TRBJ2-1
v_call: TRBV7-3

cdr3_aa: CASSHPPRAENTGELFF
cdr3_nt: TGTGCCAGCAGCCACCCCCCTAGGGCGGAGAACACCGGGGAGCTGTTTTTT
cdr3_length: 17
clone_size: NA
d_call: NA
j_call: TRBJ2-2
v_call: TRBV4-2

cdr3_aa: CSASIIAGGPDEQFF
cdr3_nt: TGCAGTGCTAGTATCATAGCGGGGGGGCCGGATGAGCAGTTCTTC
cdr3_length: 15
clone_size: many
d_call: TRBD2
j_call: TRBJ2-1
v_call: TRBV20-1

cdr3_aa: CATSDGGNEQFF
cdr3_nt: TGTGCCACCAGTGACGGTGGGAATGAGCAGTTCTTC
cdr3_length: 12
clone_size: NA
d_call: NA
j_call: TRBJ2-1
v_call: TRBV24-1

cdr3_aa: CASSQDADLHF
cdr3_nt: TGCGCCAGCAGCCAAGATGCGGACCTCCACTTT
cdr3_length: 11
clone_size: NA
d_call: NA
j_call: TRBJ1-6
v_call: TRBV4-1

cdr3_aa: CATSLQAGLGNEQFF
cdr3_nt: TGCGCCACCTCCCTCCAGGCGGGGTTGGGAAATGAGCAGTTCTTC
cdr3_length: 15
clone_size: many
d_call: NA
j_call: TRBJ2-1
v_call: TRBV5-1

cdr3_aa: CASSWGQSSGNTIYF
cdr3_nt: TGCGCCAGCAGCTGGGGACAGAGCTCTGGAAACACCATATATTTT
cdr3_length: 15
clone_size: NA
d_call: TRBD1
j_call: TRBJ1-3
v_call: TRBV5-1

cdr3_aa: CATSDGTELGSPLHF
cdr3_nt: TGTGCCACCAGTGATGGGACGGAGCTGGGATCACCCCTCCACTTT
cdr3_length: 15
clone_size: few
d_call: NA
j_call: TRBJ1-6
v_call: TRBV24-1

cdr3_aa: CAISESDYEQYF
cdr3_nt: TGTGCCATCAGTGAGTCGGACTACGAGCAGTACTTC
cdr3_length: 12
clone_size: few
d_call: NA
j_call: TRBJ2-7
v_call: TRBV10-3

cdr3_aa: CASSLMGLAGGDTQYF
cdr3_nt: TGCGCCAGCAGCCTGATGGGACTAGCGGGTGGAGATACGCAGTATTTT
cdr3_length: 16
clone_size: many
d_call: TRBD2
j_call: TRBJ2-3
v_call: TRBV5-1

cdr3_aa: CASSVLGIRADTQYF
cdr3_nt: TGTGCCAGCAGCGTACTCGGGATACGGGCAGATACGCAGTATTTT
cdr3_length: 15
clone_size: many
d_call: NA
j_call: TRBJ2-3
v_call: TRBV9

cdr3_aa: CASSQRDKGQPQHF
cdr3_nt: TGTGCCAGCAGCCAGCGGGACAAAGGGCAGCCCCAGCATTTT
cdr3_length: 14
clone_size: many
d_call: NA
j_call: TRBJ1-5
v_call: TRBV3-1

cdr3_aa: CASSLDQSGTQYF
cdr3_nt: TGTGCCAGCAGCTTAGACCAGTCCGGGACCCAGTACTTC
cdr3_length: 13
clone_size: many
d_call: NA
j_call: TRBJ2-5
v_call: TRBV11-2

cdr3_aa: CASSQVGGPEQFF
cdr3_nt: TGCGCCAGCAGCCAAGTTGGGGGCCCTGAGCAGTTCTTC
cdr3_length: 13
clone_size: many
d_call: NA
j_call: TRBJ2-1
v_call: TRBV4-1

cdr3_aa: CASSPPGHLYEQYF
cdr3_nt: TGTGCCAGCAGTCCCCCGGGACATCTCTACGAGCAGTACTTC
cdr3_length: 14
clone_size: NA
d_call: NA
j_call: TRBJ2-7
v_call: TRBV12-3/TRBV12-4

cdr3_aa: CASSYRVTYEQYF
cdr3_nt: TGTGCCAGCAGTTATAGGGTTACCTACGAGCAGTACTTC
cdr3_length: 13
clone_size: NA
d_call: NA
j_call: TRBJ2-7
v_call: TRBV6-5

cdr3_aa: CASSVGLEEGPKFF
cdr3_nt: TGTGCCAGCAGTGTGGGATTAGAGGAGGGTCCCAAGTTCTTC
cdr3_length: 14
clone_size: many
d_call: NA
j_call: TRBJ2-1
v_call: TRBV2

cdr3_aa: CASRPGRRGNQPQHF
cdr3_nt: TGTGCCAGCAGGCCGGGACGCCGGGGCAATCAGCCCCAGCATTTT
cdr3_length: 15
clone_size: NA
d_call: NA
j_call: TRBJ1-5
v_call: TRBV12-3/TRBV12-4

cdr3_aa: CASSFSFGTPYEQYF
cdr3_nt: TGCGCCAGCAGCTTCTCCTTTGGGACACCCTACGAGCAGTACTTC
cdr3_length: 15
clone_size: many
d_call: NA
j_call: TRBJ2-7
v_call: TRBV5-5

cdr3_aa: CSASEGNGEQFF
cdr3_nt: TGCAGTGCTAGCGAAGGTAATGGTGAGCAGTTCTTC
cdr3_length: 12
clone_size: many
d_call: NA
j_call: TRBJ2-1
v_call: TRBV20-1

cdr3_aa: CASSAGHFYEQYF
cdr3_nt: TGTGCCAGTAGTGCGGGACACTTCTACGAGCAGTACTTC
cdr3_length: 13
clone_size: NA
d_call: NA
j_call: TRBJ2-7
v_call: TRBV19

cdr3_aa: CASSLSVSGTGELFF
cdr3_nt: TGTGCCAGCAGTTTATCGGTCTCGGGCACCGGGGAGCTGTTTTTT
cdr3_length: 15
clone_size: many
d_call: NA
j_call: TRBJ2-2
v_call: TRBV27